A selection of T cell receptor beta chains follows, all from one sample in a study of Graves' ophthalmopathy and Graves' hyperthyroidism. TCRdb re-called the multiplex PCR reads with MiXCR, one entry per CDR3 protein. The repertoire holds under 800,000 distinct CDR3 sequences, with 20% to 25% as singletons. The sample was peripheral blood. The receptors stem from a woman aged 18-30 years with stable Graves' hyperthyroidism. Some clones in this sample may be carry-over from other donors' samples. The CDR3 runs from the conserved cysteine through the conserved F or W. D genes are given only for firm matches. Only some rows state a clone size, as once, few, many or a class for expanded clones.

NA,many,TRBV14,TRBJ1-1,TGTGCCAGCAGCCAGCAAAGACGGATCCTGAACACTGAAGCTTTCTTT,CASSQQRRILNTEAFF
TRBD1,once,TRBV7-2,TRBJ1-3,TGTGCCAGCAGCTTTGTGACAGGGGTGGAGGACACCATATATTTT,CASSFVTGVEDTIYF
NA,few,TRBV6-2/TRBV6-3,TRBJ1-2,TGTGCCAGTCAGTTACAACAGATGTATGGCTACACCTTC,CASQLQQMYGYTF
TRBD1,many,TRBV27,TRBJ2-7,TGTGCCAGCAGTATCATTCCGGGACAGGGGGACTACGAGCAGTACTTC,CASSIIPGQGDYEQYF
NA,NA,TRBV18,TRBJ2-5,TGTGCCAGCTCACCAATGGTCAGACAAGATACCCAGTACTTC,CASSPMVRQDTQYF
NA,NA,TRBV6-2/TRBV6-3,TRBJ2-5,TGTGCCAGCAGTTTTGTGGGAGTCCAAGAGACCCAGTACTTC,CASSFVGVQETQYF
TRBD1,many,TRBV4-1,TRBJ1-2,TGCGCCAGCAGCCACCCCCAAGGGGGCGGAAGCTATGGCTACACCTTC,CASSHPQGGGSYGYTF
TRBD1,many,TRBV28,TRBJ1-5,TGTGCCAGCAGTCCCAATTGGGACAGGGATTATAGCAATCAGCCCCAGCATTTT,CASSPNWDRDYSNQPQHF
TRBD2,many,TRBV20-1,TRBJ2-7,TGCAGTGCTCTGTGGGAGGGCCTGTACGAGCAGTACTTC,CSALWEGLYEQYF
TRBD1,NA,TRBV10-3,TRBJ1-1,TGTGCCATCAGTGAGTCGAACAGGGGTTTGACTGAAGCTTTCTTT,CAISESNRGLTEAFF
NA,many,TRBV19,TRBJ1-1,TGTGCCAGTAGTATAGGGGACCGATACACTGAAGCTTTCTTT,CASSIGDRYTEAFF
NA,few,TRBV19,TRBJ2-2,TGTGCCAGTAGTATTCGAACGGGGGCCGGGGAGCTGTTTTTT,CASSIRTGAGELFF
TRBD1,once,TRBV6-1,TRBJ2-7,TGTGCCAGCAGCCTCTACCGGGACAGGGTTTACGAGCAGTACTTC,CASSLYRDRVYEQYF
NA,many,TRBV7-9,TRBJ1-1,TGTGCCAGCAGCCTCCCCATCCCTGGGACTGAAGCTTTCTTT,CASSLPIPGTEAFF
NA,few,TRBV7-9,TRBJ1-2,TGTGCCAGCAGCTTAGCGGGTAGGGGCGAGTATGGCTACACCTTC,CASSLAGRGEYGYTF
NA,many,TRBV11-1,TRBJ2-7,TGTGCCAGCAGCTTAGGAAGCGGCAGGAACTACGAGCAGTACTTC,CASSLGSGRNYEQYF
NA,few,TRBV10-3,TRBJ1-1,TGTGCCATCAGTGAGTCCCCCCCAGGGAACACTGAAGCTTTCTTT,CAISESPPGNTEAFF
NA,many,TRBV7-2,TRBJ2-5,TGTGCCAGCAGCTTAATGCAGGGTGGAGAGACCCAGTACTTC,CASSLMQGGETQYF